These 18 T cell receptor beta chains share one sample of origin, sequenced in a study of T cells in Graves' hyperthyroidism and ophthalmopathy. TCR beta CDR3 regions were amplified from RNA. The study used the HTBI primer set for a first-round RT-PCR of the TCR CDR3. Each CDR3 protein is one row after TCRdb ran MiXCR on the multiplex PCR reads. This sample has roughly 250,000 distinct CDR3 sequences, with 20% to 25% found just once. The sequenced sample consisted of blood. The receptors shown here come from a man aged 25 to 45 with Graves' ophthalmopathy.

This clonotype was seen repeatedly, ten times or more. V usage is TRBV19 and J usage is TRBJ1-1; D is uncertain. The CDR3 loop spans 14 amino acids. The V gene lost 6 bases and the J gene lost 0 bases, with 11 bases spanning the gap. Germline V CDR1 and CDR2: LNHDA, SQIVND (reference sequence). The DNA of the CDR3 is TGTGCCAGTAGCCGGAACCAACTGAACACTGAAGCTTTCTTT. Protein product: CASSRNQLNTEAFF.

This clonotype was detected ten times or more. The chain couples TRBV11-3 to TRBJ2-1; 10 nucleotides agree with TRBD1. This CDR3 has 16 amino acids. The V and J ends lost 0 bases and 5 bases, in that order; junction bases with no gene match: 4. CDR1 and CDR2 (germline): SGHNT, YENEEA. The CDR3 is CASSLESGQGNNEQFF. The CDR3 DNA follows: TGTGCCAGCAGCTTAGAGTCGGGACAGGGGAACAATGAGCAGTTCTTC.

The chain joins TRBV28 to TRBJ2-7, with D tentatively TRBD1 or TRBD2 (5 bases each). Germline V gene lookup returns CDR1 MDHEN and CDR2 SYDVKM. CDR3 length equals 14 residues. Trimming shortened V by 5 bases and J by 2 bases, and 13 bases separated the two germline ends. CDR3 in amino acids: CASSAPGPPYEQYF. Written as DNA, the CDR3 is TGTGCCAGCAGTGCTCCGGGACCCCCCTACGAGCAGTACTTC.

This clonotype was recorded a few times. This CDR3 is CASKGPGPTQYF. The CDR3 nucleotides read TGTGCCAGCAAGGGCCCGGGACCTACTCAGTACTTC. The chain joins TRBV2 to TRBJ2-5; D possibly matches TRBD1 or TRBD2 (5 bases each). Germline lookup yields CDR1 SNHLY and CDR2 FYNNEI. The CDR3 length is 12 residues. V was clipped by 7 bases and J by 11 bases, with 17 bases between them.

This chain joins TRBV20-1 and TRBJ2-5, with D possibly being TRBD1 or TRBD2 (5 bases each). Deletions cut 6 bases from V and 2 bases from J, with 28 bases between. Germline loops: CDR1 DFQATT, CDR2 SNEGSKA (reference sequence). The CDR3 spans 18 residues. The CDR3 is CSASPPFLPGRAQETQYF. In DNA, the CDR3 is TGCAGTGCCAGTCCCCCCTTCCTACCGGGACGGGCTCAAGAGACCCAGTACTTC.

This clonotype was observed a handful of times. The chain joins TRBV29-1 to TRBJ2-3, with 10 nucleotides matching TRBD2. Germline V gene lookup returns CDR1 SQVTM and CDR2 ANQGSEA. The CDR3 contains 14 residues. Unmatched junction bases numbered 6, after V lost 7 bases and J lost 2 bases. The CDR3 DNA reads as TGCAGCGCAAGCGGGAGGGCCCTCACAGATACGCAGTATTTT. It codes for CSASGRALTDTQYF.

This clonotype was observed a handful of times. The chain couples TRBV5-1 to TRBJ1-4; the D gene is possibly TRBD1 (5 bases). V dropped 9 bases and J dropped 0 bases, with 9 bases sitting between them. Per germline, CDR1 SGHRS and CDR2 YFSETQ. CDR3 size: 13 residues. CDR3 sequence reads: CATTGTTNEKLFF. CDR3 coding DNA: TGCGCCACCACAGGAACAACTAATGAAAAACTGTTTTTT.

As regards this clonotype: This may be a read error: a much more frequent sequence differs by one nucleotide. This chain links TRBV30 with TRBJ1-5, with D maybe TRBD1 (5 bases). The V end lost 2 bases, the J end lost 4 bases, and 12 bases lay between the germline ends. This CDR3 is built from 14 residues. Germline CDR1 reads GTSNPN; CDR2 reads SVGIG (reference sequence). The CDR3 is CAWSLGVGNQPQHF. In DNA, the CDR3 is TGTGCCTGGAGTCTAGGGGTTGGTAATCAGCCCCAGCATTTT. The full variable domain, in which reference TRBV30 and TRBJ1-5 provide the parts outside the CDR3, is SQTIHQWPATLVQPVGSPLSLECTVEGTSNPNLYWYRQAAGRGLQLLFYSVGIGQISSEVPQNLSASRPQDRQFILSSKKLLLSDSGFYLCAWSLGVGNQPQHFGDGTRLSIL.

V and J are TRBV12-3 or TRBV12-4 and TRBJ2-2, with TRBD2 matching 11 bases. The length of the CDR3 is 14 residues. V lost 8 bases and J lost 5; bases outside the gene matches: 4. The CDR3 nucleotides are TGTGCCAGCGCCGCTAGCGGGAGGACCGGGGAGCTGTTTTTT. Protein sequence: CASAASGRTGELFF.

The V and J genes are TRBV2 and TRBJ2-7; D unresolved. CDR3 size: 10 residues. Germline V gene sequence: CDR1 SNHLY, CDR2 FYNNEI. The V end lost 7 bases, the J end lost 3 bases, and 4 bases lay between the germline ends. This CDR3 is CASNGYEQYF. CDR3 in DNA: TGTGCCAGCAACGGCTACGAGCAGTACTTC.

This clonotype was recorded at least ten times. The chain's CDR3 is CASSFSFYGYTF. CDR3 DNA: TGTGCCAGCAGTTTCTCCTTCTATGGCTACACCTTC. The J gene is TRBJ1-2, the V gene TRBV28; no clear D. Trimming cost V 3 bases and J 4 bases, with 6 bases left between them. The CDR3 runs 12 residues. Germline lookup yields CDR1 MDHEN and CDR2 SYDVKM.

The sample holds many counts of this clonotype. The chain carries TRBV20-1 and TRBJ2-1; 10 bases fit TRBD1. J was trimmed by 3 bases and V by 5 bases; bases with no gene match: 7. Germline-derived CDR1 and CDR2 are DFQATT and SNEGSKA (reference sequence). The CDR3 length is 15 residues. The CDR3 loop is CSAFNRDRGYNEQFF. The CDR3 DNA sequence: TGCAGTGCTTTTAACCGGGACAGGGGCTACAATGAGCAGTTCTTC.

This clonotype was recorded many times. The chain has TRBV11-3 and TRBJ2-7; 7 bases agree with TRBD1. This CDR3 has 13 amino acids. CDR1 SGHNT and CDR2 YENEEA come from the germline V gene. V gave up 3 bases and J gave up 2 bases; unmatched junction bases: 1. The CDR3 sequence is CASSFGTAYEQYF. The CDR3 nucleotides read TGTGCCAGCAGCTTCGGGACAGCCTACGAGCAGTACTTC.

The chain recombines TRBV7-9 with TRBJ2-2; tentatively, D is TRBD1 (6 bases). The CDR3 consists of 16 residues. V lost 5 bases to trimming and J lost 2 bases, with 15 bases between them. The germline V gene encodes CDR1 SEHNR and CDR2 FQNEAQ (reference sequence). CDR3 in DNA: TGTGCCAGCAGCCAGACCGGGACACTCAACACCGGGGAGCTGTTTTTT. Translated, it gives CASSQTGTLNTGELFF.

This sequence joins TRBV5-1 and TRBJ1-2; 8 positions match TRBD1. Germline trimming cut 5 bases from V and 8 bases from J; bases unmatched to any gene: 8. The germline gives CDR1 SGHRS, CDR2 YFSETQ. The CDR3 length is 13 residues. The CDR3 DNA follows: TGCGCCAGCAGACCGGACAGGGACGCCGGCTACACCTTC. Translated, it gives CASRPDRDAGYTF.

This clonotype was seen a few times. The chain combines TRBV7-2 with TRBJ1-5; D possibly corresponds to TRBD1 (6 bases). The germline V and J ends were trimmed by 1 base and 2 bases, with 15 bases remaining between them. The CDR3 contains 17 residues. The V gene's germline CDR1 is SGHTA and CDR2 FQGNSA. The DNA for the CDR3 is TGTGCCAGCAGCTTAGTCCCAGGGGTAAGGGGCAATCAGCCCCAGCATTTT. Protein sequence: CASSLVPGVRGNQPQHF.

This rearrangement joins TRBV20-1 to TRBJ2-1, with 12 bases fitting TRBD2. CDR3 length: 17 amino acids. Germline loops: CDR1 DFQATT, CDR2 SNEGSKA (reference sequence). Unmatched junction bases numbered 8, after V lost 5 bases and J lost 0 bases. CDR3 DNA sequence: TGCAGTGCTTCTCGGACTAGCGGGATTAACTCCTACAATGAGCAGTTCTTC. This sequence encodes CSASRTSGINSYNEQFF.

This clonotype was counted many times. V gene TRBV20-1 combines with J gene TRBJ1-5; the D is unclear. Germline values: CDR1 DFQATT, CDR2 SNEGSKA (reference sequence). Trimming took off 3 bases at V and 0 bases at J, with 9 bases between the two ends. The CDR3 runs to 14 residues. Here the CDR3 DNA reads TGCAGTGCTAGTAGCGGTTATAGCAATCAGCCCCAGCATTTT. Translated: CSASSGYSNQPQHF.